This TCR beta chain was obtained from a study of CXCR4 blockade with PD-1 therapy in pancreatic cancer. Some clones are missing from TCRdb's copy, which holds only in-frame ones; the method was immunoSEQ multiplex PCR. The sample shows 15,000 to 20,000 clones, approximately 72% of them seen only once. These archived tumors were resected from patients never given neoadjuvant therapy beforehand. Points from the study as a whole: Tumor clonality averaged about 0.14 versus 0.05 in healthy blood, not predicting survival. Antigen-specificity overlap of convergent dominant clones remained unconfirmed. More frequent amino acid clones had more nucleotide rearrangements, suggesting convergent selection.

Notes on this clone: No antigen is known for it.

CDR3 size: 12 residues. CDR1 is MDHEN, CDR2 SYDVKM, per germline. Between the trimmed V and J ends, which lost 3 bases and 6 bases, there was a span of 8 bases. This receptor was taken from a human donor with pancreatic ductal adenocarcinoma. The chain recombines TRBV28 with TRBJ2-5; D gene uncertain. The sequencing sample was made of tumor tissue. The CDR3, as DNA: TGTGCCAGCAGTTTTGTTTTGAAGACCCAGTACTTC. Its protein product is CASSFVLKTQYF.